This T cell receptor beta chain came from a study of early stage breast cancer tumors. This clone was detected a few times. The data were produced by immunoSEQ multiplex PCR, yet TCRdb's version contains in-frame clones alone and is incomplete. The sample carries more than 65,000 clones, approximately 84% recorded once. Trimming cost V 1 base and J 9 bases; bases outside gene matches: 4. The V gene's germline CDR1 is GTSNPN and CDR2 SVGIG (reference sequence). This CDR3 comprises 15 residues. Specimen: blood. This receptor was taken from a person aged 35 to 50 with breast cancer. The rearrangement uses TRBV30 and TRBJ2-1, with 15 nucleotides matching TRBD2. The CDR3 reads CAWSGGLAGGGEQFF. For the CDR3, the DNA is TGTGCCTGGAGTGGGGGACTAGCGGGAGGAGGTGAGCAGTTCTTC. The full variable domain, with the rest looked up from reference TRBV30 and TRBJ2-1, is SQTIHQWPATLVQPVGSPLSLECTVEGTSNPNLYWYRQAAGRGLQLLFYSVGIGQISSEVPQNLSASRPQDRQFILSSKKLLLSDSGFYLCAWSGGLAGGGEQFFGPGTRLTVL.